This TCR beta chain was sequenced for a study of T cell changes during pregnancy in multiple sclerosis. The assay was immunoSEQ multiplex PCR, and TCRdb's table has in-frame clones only and misses some. The sample shows tens of thousands of clones, just under 95% of them seen only once. Per germline, CDR1 MNHEY and CDR2 SVGAGI. The CDR3 contains 11 residues. Trimming pared 5 bases from V and 7 bases from J, leaving 8 bases between. The clonotype comes from a female donor in good health, enrolled as a control in a pregnancy study. Sequences were derived from peripheral blood, sampled in the second trimester of pregnancy. This chain links TRBV6-5 with TRBJ1-2, with a tentative D call TRBD1 (6 bases). The CDR3 is CASSAGAGYTF. DNA of the CDR3: TGTGCCAGCAGTGCAGGGGCTGGCTACACCTTC.